Listed below are T cell receptor beta chains from one sample, sequenced in a study of blood T cell repertoires in COVID-19. Clones were read by immunoSEQ multiplex PCR, and TCRdb kept only the in-frame ones, dropping some. This repertoire shows around 150,000 clones, approximately 86% found once; its top ten account for about 8.2%. Sequencing was carried out using peripheral blood. The receptors come from a man between 60 and 75 years old with acute or convalescent COVID-19. The CDR3 runs from the conserved cysteine through the conserved F or W. The order of the fields is clone size, D gene, J gene, V gene, CDR3 protein, CDR3 DNA. D genes are given only for firm matches. For some rows the clone size is stated as once, few or many, or as a class when expanded; others skip it.

. | . | TRBJ1-5 | TRBV5-1 | CASSLLGGNQPQHF | TGCGCCAGCAGCTTGTTAGGGGGCAATCAGCCCCAGCATTTT
. | TRBD2 | TRBJ2-5 | TRBV5-1 | CASSGGLAGGPETQYF | TGCGCCAGCAGCGGGGGACTAGCGGGAGGGCCGGAGACCCAGTACTTC
. | TRBD1 | TRBJ1-1 | TRBV11-2 | CASSKGVSGGPNTEAFF | TGTGCCAGCAGCAAAGGTGTCTCAGGGGGCCCGAACACTGAAGCTTTCTTT
. | TRBD2 | TRBJ2-2 | TRBV2 | CASSARLAVGGELFF | TGTGCCAGCAGTGCCCGACTAGCTGTGGGCGGGGAGCTGTTTTTT
. | . | TRBJ2-3 | TRBV6-5 | CASSDSSPTQYF | TGTGCCAGCAGTGACTCCTCTCCGACGCAGTATTTT
. | . | TRBJ1-3 | TRBV6-5 | CASSYGGVTGNTIYF | TGTGCCAGCAGTTACGGCGGGGTCACTGGAAACACCATATATTTT
. | . | TRBJ2-2 | TRBV24-1 | CATSDPSVANTGELFF | TGTGCCACCAGTGACCCCAGCGTAGCGAACACCGGGGAGCTGTTTTTT
. | . | TRBJ1-5 | TRBV10-3 | CAISESGGDSNQPQHF | TGTGCCATCAGTGAGTCGGGAGGGGATAGCAATCAGCCCCAGCATTTT
. | TRBD2 | TRBJ2-1 | TRBV27 | CASSLVGLVPNEQFF | TGTGCCAGCAGTTTAGTCGGACTAGTGCCCAATGAGCAGTTCTTC
. | TRBD2 | TRBJ2-7 | TRBV6-5 | CASALAGPLYEQYF | TGTGCCAGTGCCTTAGCGGGACCGCTCTACGAGCAGTACTTC
. | . | TRBJ2-1 | TRBV7-3 | CASSPGRQSHNEQFF | TGTGCCAGCAGCCCGGGGAGGCAAAGCCACAATGAGCAGTTCTTC
once | TRBD2 | TRBJ2-1 | TRBV25-1 | CASSDWTRTNNEQFF | TGTGCCAGCAGTGATTGGACTAGGACTAACAATGAGCAGTTCTTC
once | TRBD1 | TRBJ2-7 | TRBV5-4 | CASSTTGGNYEQYF | TGTGCCAGCAGCACGACAGGGGGCAACTACGAGCAGTACTTC
. | . | TRBJ2-7 | TRBV19 | CASSIAGRSYEQYF | TGTGCCAGTAGTATTGCGGGACGATCCTACGAGCAGTACTTC
. | . | TRBJ2-1 | TRBV28 | CASSPVLAHEQFF | TGTGCCAGCAGCCCCGTACTAGCCCATGAGCAGTTCTTC
. | TRBD2 | TRBJ2-5 | TRBV19 | CASSSLRGTSGSRETQYF | TGTGCCAGTAGTTCCCTCCGCGGGACTAGCGGGAGTCGGGAGACCCAGTACTTC
. | . | TRBJ2-5 | TRBV20-1 | CSASQGRYQETQYF | TGCAGTGCTAGTCAGGGCCGGTACCAAGAGACCCAGTACTTC
. | TRBD1 | TRBJ1-1 | TRBV19 | CASSIEEGRGQNTEAFF | TGTGCCAGTAGTATAGAGGAGGGCAGGGGGCAGAACACTGAAGCTTTCTTT
. | TRBD1 | TRBJ1-2 | TRBV28 | CASSRTGTANYGYTF | TGTGCCAGCAGTCGGACAGGGACCGCTAACTATGGCTACACCTTC
. | TRBD1 | TRBJ1-3 | TRBV19 | CASSPWDSGANTIYF | TGTGCCAGTAGTCCTTGGGACAGTGGGGCAAACACCATATATTTT
. | . | TRBJ2-5 | TRBV12-5 | CASGSTEETQYF | TGTGCTAGTGGCTCGACAGAAGAGACCCAGTACTTC
. | . | TRBJ2-7 | TRBV30 | CAWSVGGGYEQYF | TGTGCCTGGAGTGTAGGGGGGGGCTACGAGCAGTACTTC
once | TRBD1 | TRBJ1-5 | TRBV10-3 | CAISEGRGRGPNQPQHF | TGTGCCATCAGTGAAGGGCGTGGCAGGGGGCCCAATCAGCCCCAGCATTTT
. | TRBD2 | TRBJ2-5 | TRBV6-5 | CASSSHQGGRETQYF | TGTGCCAGCAGTTCCCACCAGGGCGGGAGAGAGACCCAGTACTTC
. | . | TRBJ1-4 | TRBV27 | CASSWGANEKLFF | TGTGCCAGCAGTTGGGGAGCTAATGAAAAACTGTTTTTT
. | TRBD2 | TRBJ2-7 | TRBV18 | CASSPLRSGSVDEQYF | TGTGCCAGCTCACCACTTCGGAGCGGGAGCGTGGACGAGCAGTACTTC
. | . | TRBJ1-2 | TRBV11-1 | CASRPGVGYGYTF | TGTGCCAGCAGGCCAGGGGTTGGCTATGGCTACACCTTC
few | TRBD1 | TRBJ1-1 | TRBV3-1/TRBV3-2 | CASSPPPHRGNTEAFF | TGTGCCAGCAGCCCACCTCCACACAGGGGGAACACTGAAGCTTTCTTT
. | . | TRBJ1-5 | TRBV28 | CASSLSPLYQPQHF | TGTGCCAGCAGTTTATCCCCCCTCTATCAGCCCCAGCATTTT
. | TRBD2 | TRBJ2-3 | TRBV18 | CASSMLAGEIDTQYF | TGTGCCAGCTCGATGCTAGCGGGAGAAATAGATACGCAGTATTTT
. | TRBD1 | TRBJ1-2 | TRBV14 | CASSQALGQGYVHGYTF | TGTGCCAGCAGCCAAGCCTTGGGACAGGGATACGTTCATGGCTACACCTTC
. | TRBD1 | TRBJ1-5 | TRBV10-3 | CAISETDRANQPQHF | TGTGCCATCAGTGAGACCGACAGGGCAAATCAGCCCCAGCATTTT
. | . | TRBJ1-6 | TRBV18 | CASSPAGDSPLHF | TGTGCCAGCTCACCAGCCGGGGATTCACCCCTCCACTTT
. | . | TRBJ1-2 | TRBV2 | CASSLQGANYGYTF | TGTGCCAGCAGTCTACAGGGAGCTAACTATGGCTACACCTTC
. | TRBD1 | TRBJ2-7 | TRBV7-8 | CASSSRLGQSTYEQYF | TGTGCCAGCAGCTCCCGTTTGGGACAGTCGACCTACGAGCAGTACTTC
. | . | TRBJ2-1 | TRBV5-1 | CASSLGGTAYNEQFF | TGCGCCAGCAGCTTGGGTGGGACTGCCTACAATGAGCAGTTCTTC
. | TRBD1 | TRBJ2-7 | TRBV3-1/TRBV3-2 | CASSQVGTGQYEQYF | TGTGCCAGCAGCCAGGTCGGGACAGGGCAATACGAGCAGTACTTC
. | . | TRBJ1-5 | TRBV27 | CASSPTSVINQPQHF | TGTGCCAGCAGTCCGACTTCCGTTATAAATCAGCCCCAGCATTTT
. | . | TRBJ2-5 | TRBV18 | CASSVDLEETQYF | TGTGCCAGCTCGGTCGATTTAGAAGAGACCCAGTACTTC
few | TRBD2 | TRBJ2-2 | TRBV30 | CAWRGRAGSNTGELFF | TGTGCCTGGAGGGGCCGAGCGGGGTCGAACACCGGGGAGCTGTTTTTT
. | . | TRBJ1-4 | TRBV14 | CASSSRANEKLFF | TGTGCCAGCAGCTCCCGGGCTAATGAAAAACTGTTTTTT
. | . | TRBJ1-2 | TRBV30 | CAWSLNRAEYGYTF | TGTGCCTGGAGCCTAAACAGGGCAGAATATGGCTACACCTTC
. | . | TRBJ1-1 | TRBV5-1 | CASSLDLLGGNTEAFF | TGCGCCAGCAGCTTGGACCTCCTAGGGGGGAACACTGAAGCTTTCTTT
. | . | TRBJ1-2 | TRBV19 | CASSADRLLGYTF | TGTGCCAGTAGTGCCGACAGGTTGCTCGGCTACACCTTC
. | TRBD2 | TRBJ2-7 | TRBV7-9 | CASSHGSGRADEQYF | TGTGCCAGCAGCCATGGTAGCGGGAGGGCCGACGAGCAGTACTTC
. | . | TRBJ2-7 | TRBV12-5 | CASGLVRDKPYEQYF | TGTGCTAGTGGTTTGGTTCGGGACAAGCCCTACGAGCAGTACTTC
. | . | TRBJ1-6 | TRBV5-1 | CASSLVSPRESPLHF | TGCGCCAGCAGCTTGGTTTCCCCACGGGAATCACCCCTCCACTTT
. | . | TRBJ1-5 | TRBV10-3 | CAISEVQSNQPQHF | TGTGCCATCAGTGAAGTACAGAGCAATCAGCCCCAGCATTTT
. | TRBD1 | TRBJ2-3 | TRBV5-1 | CASSLQGAGTDTQYF | TGCGCCAGCAGCCTGCAGGGGGCAGGGACAGATACGCAGTATTTT
. | . | TRBJ2-3 | TRBV24-1 | CATSDVTEPDTQYF | TGTGCCACCAGTGATGTGACAGAGCCAGATACGCAGTATTTT
few | . | TRBJ1-2 | TRBV5-4 | CASSSDSHYGYTF | TGTGCCAGCAGCTCCGACAGCCACTATGGCTACACCTTC
. | TRBD1 | TRBJ1-2 | TRBV5-1 | CASRAGTDYGYTF | TGCGCCAGCAGGGCTGGGACAGACTATGGCTACACCTTC
. | . | TRBJ2-1 | TRBV3-1/TRBV3-2 | CASSHISSYNEQFF | TGTGCCAGCAGCCACATCAGCTCCTACAATGAGCAGTTCTTC